This TCR beta chain was observed in a study of cytomegalovirus exposure and HLA in healthy donors. Study observations and caveats: It emerged from a later analysis that several of the most significant clusters appeared to be linked to common viral pathogens.

Primers included in the PCR were 60 Vbeta and 13 Jbeta primers. Repertoires were generated with immunoSEQ multiplex PCR, while TCRdb's copy carries only in-frame clones and drops some. The profile shows around 150,000 clones, 60% to 85% of them singletons. Trimming stripped 5 bases from V and 8 bases from J, with 12 bases between. The CDR3 is made up of 12 amino acids. Looked up from germline, CDR1 is MNHEY and CDR2 is SVGAGI. On this clone itself: Its specificity is unknown.

The TCR comes from a woman between 40 and 55 years old in good health and CMV-seronegative. The J gene is TRBJ1-1, the V gene TRBV6-5; no firm D call. The sample taken for sequencing was PBMCs. CDR3 residues: CASSLRPGEAFF. The CDR3 DNA reads TGTGCCAGCAGTCTCAGGCCTGGGGAAGCTTTCTTT.